What follows are 30 T cell receptor beta chains derived from one specimen sequenced in a study of shared clonotypes between healthy human individuals. Naive CD8 cells lacked CD45RO and underwent positive selection for CCR7, leaving out terminally differentiated effector memory CD45RA+ cells. Sequencing used immunoSEQ multiplex PCR; TCRdb keeps in-frame clones, though not all of them. The data show just over 2,000,000 clones, about 94% seen once. The sequenced sample consisted of naive CD8+ T cells sorted from blood. The origin of the receptors is a man aged 18-30 years in good health.

This sequence joins TRBV9 and TRBJ2-5; 7 bases match TRBD2. The CDR3 spans 15 residues. Looked up from germline, CDR1 is SGDLS and CDR2 is YYNGEE. J was trimmed by 5 bases and V by 4 bases; bases with no gene match: 11. CDR3 residues: CASSIESGAYETQYF. CDR3 DNA: TGTGCCAGCAGCATAGAAAGCGGGGCATACGAGACCCAGTACTTC.

Points on this clone: Other DNA sequences within the sample encode an identical CDR3. The V call is TRBV5-4, the J call TRBJ1-1; no definite D call. The CDR3 is 12 residues long. CDR1 SGHNT and CDR2 YYREEE come from the germline V gene (reference sequence). The ends were cut back, 4 bases at V and 1 base at J, with 5 bases in the middle. CDR3: CASSPGNTEAFF. The CDR3, as DNA: TGTGCCAGCAGCCCCGGGAACACTGAAGCTTTCTTT.

As concerns this clone: This specimen includes other DNA sequences encoding the same CDR3. The chain has TRBV7-9 and TRBJ2-1, with TRBD2 matching 8 bases. This CDR3 has 16 amino acids. V was pared by 5 bases and J by 0 bases, with 6 bases of the junction left unmatched. Germline CDR1 SEHNR, CDR2 FQNEAQ (reference sequence). The CDR3 loop reads CASSPRAGGSYNEQFF. The CDR3 nucleotides read TGTGCCAGCAGCCCCAGGGCGGGGGGCTCCTACAATGAGCAGTTCTTC.

This clone was recorded once. The chain is built from TRBV7-9 and TRBJ1-2; D ambiguous. V shed 2 bases and J shed 1 base, with 11 bases lying between them. CDR3 size: 15 residues. CDR1 SEHNR and CDR2 FQNEAQ come from the germline V gene (reference sequence). CDR3 amino acids: CASSLTLGLNYGYTF. The CDR3 nucleotides read TGTGCCAGCAGCTTAACCCTCGGCCTTAACTATGGCTACACCTTC.

A note on this clone: Within the sample, other DNA sequences also encode this same CDR3. The rearrangement joins TRBV9 to TRBJ2-7, with D unresolved. The CDR3 sequence is 13 residues long. The germline V gene has CDR1 SGDLS and CDR2 YYNGEE. V lost 3 bases and J lost 4, with 11 bases in between. The CDR3 region has the DNA TGTGCCAGCAGCGGTACTTCTTCTTACGAGCAGTACTTC. Amino acid sequence: CASSGTSSYEQYF.

The V gene is TRBV4-3, the J gene TRBJ2-1; possibly TRBD1 or TRBD2 for D (5 bases each). The CDR3 totals 14 residues. The ends were cut back, 3 bases at V and 7 bases at J, with 13 bases in the middle. Looked up from germline, CDR1 is LGHNA and CDR2 is YSLEER. CDR3 protein: CASSQGRAGNEQFF. The CDR3 DNA sequence: TGCGCCAGCAGCCAGGGGCGGGCCGGGAATGAGCAGTTCTTC.

The chain uses TRBV13 and TRBJ2-3; the D gene is possibly TRBD2 (7 bases). Per the germline V gene, CDR1 is PRHDT and CDR2 is FYEKMQ (reference sequence). V was cut by 5 bases and J by 0 bases, with 15 bases left in between. The CDR3 loop spans 16 amino acids. The CDR3 here is CASSRRGAASTDTQYF. DNA for the CDR3: TGTGCCAGCAGCCGCCGGGGGGCGGCTAGCACAGATACGCAGTATTTT.

In its sample, this clone was seen once. This rearrangement joins TRBV29-1 to TRBJ2-7, with 7 bases lining up with TRBD2. Germline-derived CDR1 and CDR2 are SQVTM and ANQGSEA. J lost 3 bases, V lost 5 bases, and 7 bases had no gene match. This CDR3 contains 13 residues. Written as DNA, the CDR3 is TGCAGCGTTACTAGCGCCATAAACTACGAGCAGTACTTC. Residues: CSVTSAINYEQYF.

Of note for this clone: The same CDR3 can be traced to other DNA sequences in this sample. The rearrangement joins TRBV9 to TRBJ2-7; D is ambiguous. This CDR3 is 14 amino acids long. Germline V gives CDR1 SGDLS, CDR2 YYNGEE. V shed 0 bases and J shed 0 bases, with 7 bases lying between them. The CDR3 sequence: CASSVDGFSYEQYF. As DNA, the CDR3 is TGTGCCAGCAGCGTAGACGGCTTCTCCTACGAGCAGTACTTC.

The chain links TRBV6-5 to TRBJ1-3; weak D call: TRBD1 (5 bases). V lost 8 bases and J lost 0, with 8 bases in between. The CDR3 runs to 13 residues. Germline assignment: CDR1 MNHEY and CDR2 SVGAGI. CDR3 DNA sequence: TGTGCCAGCCTAGGGGTCTCTGGAAACACCATATATTTT. It translates to CASLGVSGNTIYF.

This chain joins TRBV7-9 and TRBJ1-1; D possibly corresponds to TRBD1 (5 bases). Trimming shortened V by 8 bases and J by 6 bases, and 16 bases separated the two germline ends. The CDR3 length is 13 residues. CDR1 is SEHNR and CDR2 is FQNEAQ in the germline V gene (reference sequence). CDR3 sequence: CASSLRVGAEAFF. The CDR3 DNA is TGTGCCAGCTCTCTTAGGGTAGGGGCTGAAGCTTTCTTT.

V and J are TRBV2 and TRBJ2-1; D possibly corresponds to TRBD2 (6 bases). Germline assignment: CDR1 SNHLY and CDR2 FYNNEI. The ends were cut back, 5 bases at V and 0 bases at J, with 11 bases in the middle. The CDR3 has 15 residues. CDR3 amino acids: CASSPRGTSYNEQFF. The CDR3 DNA reads TGTGCCAGCAGTCCGCGGGGAACCTCCTACAATGAGCAGTTCTTC. Complete variable domain (other parts from reference TRBV2 and TRBJ2-1): EPEVTQTPSHQVTQMGQEVILRCVPISNHLYFYWYRQILGQKVEFLVSFYNNEISEKSEIFDDQFSVERPDGSNFTLKIRSTKLEDSAMYFCASSPRGTSYNEQFFGPGTRLTVL.

The chain links TRBV19 to TRBJ2-7, with TRBD2 as a possible D gene (5 bases). In germline, CDR1 is LNHDA, CDR2 SQIVND (reference sequence). The V gene lost 5 bases and the J gene lost 0 bases, with 11 bases spanning the gap. The CDR3 has 14 amino acids. The CDR3: CASSPRTVSYEQYF. CDR3 DNA sequence: TGTGCCAGTAGTCCCCGGACTGTCTCCTACGAGCAGTACTTC. The full variable domain, its missing parts supplied by reference TRBV19 and TRBJ2-7, is DGGITQSPKYLFRKEGQNVTLSCEQNLNHDAMYWYRQDPGQGLRLIYYSQIVNDFQKGDIAEGYSVSREKKESFPLTVTSAQKNPTAFYLCASSPRTVSYEQYFGPGTRLTVT.

A few counts support this clone. The chain has TRBV7-2 and TRBJ1-1; possible D gene TRBD1, 5 bases. Trimming left V 8 bases short and J 6 bases short, with 22 bases between. The CDR3 contains 15 residues. Germline assignment: CDR1 SGHTA and CDR2 FQGNSA. This CDR3 is CASRDEGSLGSEAFF. As DNA, the CDR3 is TGTGCCAGCCGGGACGAAGGCAGCCTCGGCTCTGAAGCTTTCTTT.

The chain has TRBV27 and TRBJ2-1; TRBD2 aligns across 10 bases. J lost 8 bases, V lost 6 bases, and 13 bases had no gene match. There are 16 residues in the CDR3. Germline lookup yields CDR1 MNHEY and CDR2 SMNVEV (reference sequence). Here the CDR3 reads CASSPGQRGGGDEQFF. As DNA, the CDR3 is TGTGCCAGCAGCCCAGGGCAGCGGGGGGGCGGAGATGAGCAGTTCTTC.

This chain joins TRBV18 and TRBJ2-2; D is ambiguous. Germline-derived CDR1 and CDR2 are KGHSH and LQKENI. This CDR3 is built from 12 residues. V lost 5 bases, J lost 0 bases, and 1 base lay in between. The CDR3 spells CASSSNTGELFF. Here the CDR3 DNA reads TGTGCCAGCTCATCGAACACCGGGGAGCTGTTTTTT.

This clone showed up just once. This chain connects TRBV5-1 to TRBJ1-2, with D maybe TRBD1 (6 bases). This CDR3 region has 15 residues. CDR1 and CDR2 from the germline V gene are SGHRS and YFSETQ. V was clipped by 3 bases and J by 5 bases, with 17 bases between them. CDR3 DNA: TGCGCCAGCAGCTGGGGACAAGGGAATGCTTATGGCTACACCTTC. Protein product: CASSWGQGNAYGYTF.

The chain employs TRBV5-6 and TRBJ2-7, with D tentatively TRBD1 (6 bases). V dropped 4 bases and J dropped 0 bases, with 14 bases sitting between them. Germline V CDR1 and CDR2: SGHDT, YYEEEE. The CDR3 length is 15 residues. CDR3 sequence reads: CASSLGAGVSYEQYF. The DNA for the CDR3 is TGTGCCAGCAGCCTCGGTGCAGGGGTCTCCTACGAGCAGTACTTC.

V gene TRBV30 combines with J gene TRBJ1-6; 8 bases align to TRBD1. The CDR3 spans 13 residues. V lost 1 base to trimming and J lost 10 bases; unmatched junction nucleotides: 3. The germline V gene encodes CDR1 GTSNPN and CDR2 SVGIG (reference sequence). CDR3 coding DNA: TGTGCCTGGAGTGCAGGGGGCGGCTCACCCCTCCACTTT. Protein sequence: CAWSAGGGSPLHF.

The chain employs TRBV6-5 and TRBJ1-2; weak D call: TRBD1 (5 bases). The ends were cut back, 5 bases at V and 4 bases at J, with 14 bases in the middle. Germline loops: CDR1 MNHEY, CDR2 SVGAGI. The CDR3 extends over 14 amino acids. CDR3 region: CASSTNPRVYGYTF. The CDR3 DNA follows: TGTGCCAGCAGTACCAATCCCAGGGTCTATGGCTACACCTTC.

The chain couples TRBV13 to TRBJ2-7, with D perhaps given as TRBD1 or TRBD2 (5 bases each). V shed 8 bases and J shed 3 bases, with 17 bases lying between them. This CDR3 is built from 14 residues. CDR1 is PRHDT, CDR2 FYEKMQ, per germline (reference sequence). The CDR3 DNA reads as TGTGCCAGCGGGACCGCCACAGCCATCTACGAGCAGTACTTC. This gives the protein CASGTATAIYEQYF.

Of note for this clone: The sample has other DNA sequences that encode this CDR3 too. The chain uses TRBV19 and TRBJ2-1; 10 nucleotides align to TRBD2. Germline assignment: CDR1 LNHDA and CDR2 SQIVND (reference sequence). The CDR3 is made up of 15 amino acids. Trimming removed 3 bases from V and 3 bases from J; junction bases left unmatched: 2. The CDR3 DNA sequence: TGTGCCAGTAGTATCTGGACTAGCGGCTACAATGAGCAGTTCTTC. This translates into CASSIWTSGYNEQFF.

This clone was observed a single time. The chain employs TRBV4-1 and TRBJ2-7; D may be TRBD1 (6 bases). Germline V gene sequence: CDR1 MGHRA, CDR2 YSYEKL. The CDR3 length is 17 residues. Trimming pared 1 base from V and 3 bases from J, leaving 19 bases between. This chain's CDR3 is CASSQVLTGSPFYEQYF. The CDR3, as DNA: TGCGCCAGCAGCCAAGTCCTAACAGGGTCTCCCTTCTACGAGCAGTACTTC.

The chain joins TRBV28 to TRBJ1-4; D is perhaps TRBD1 (5 bases). The CDR3 length is 14 residues. Germline CDR1 reads MDHEN; CDR2 reads SYDVKM. The germline V and J ends were trimmed by 5 bases and 6 bases, with 13 bases remaining between them. CDR3 DNA sequence: TGTGCCAGCAGTCCGAACGGGGCATATGAAAAACTGTTTTTT. It encodes CASSPNGAYEKLFF.

This rearrangement joins TRBV9 to TRBJ2-1; possible D gene TRBD2, 5 bases. The CDR3 covers 15 residues. Germline CDR1 is SGDLS and CDR2 is YYNGEE. Trimming cost V 0 bases and J 6 bases, with 13 bases left between them. CDR3 DNA: TGTGCCAGCAGCGTAGACGGCGGGTCGGGCAATGAGCAGTTCTTC. Translation gives CASSVDGGSGNEQFF.

The rearrangement uses TRBV9 and TRBJ2-1; TRBD2 aligns across 7 bases. This CDR3 has 15 residues. Germline loops: CDR1 SGDLS, CDR2 YYNGEE. With 0 bases clipped from V and 5 bases from J, the junction kept 5 bases outside the gene matches. The CDR3 is CASSVEGLRNNEQFF. In nucleotides, the CDR3 is TGTGCCAGCAGCGTAGAGGGACTAAGAAACAATGAGCAGTTCTTC.

CDR3 nucleotides: TGCGCCAGCAGCTTTCACACAGGGAACACTGAAGCTTTCTTT. This sequence encodes CASSFHTGNTEAFF. The rearrangement uses TRBV5-1 and TRBJ1-1; possible D gene TRBD1, 5 bases. Germline CDR1 is SGHRS and CDR2 is YFSETQ. Trimming shortened V by 2 bases and J by 1 base, and 9 bases separated the two germline ends. The CDR3 sequence is 14 residues long.

The chain has TRBV5-1 and TRBJ1-1; TRBD1 is a possible D gene (5 bases). The V end lost 2 bases, the J end lost 1 base, and 9 bases lay between the germline ends. The germline V gene encodes CDR1 SGHRS and CDR2 YFSETQ. The CDR3 runs 14 residues. CDR3 coding DNA: TGCGCCAGCAGCTTAAGGGACGGGAACACTGAAGCTTTCTTT. Its protein is CASSLRDGNTEAFF.

The CDR3 here is CATSSPGQVYNEQFF. The DNA of the CDR3 is TGTGCCACCAGCAGCCCTGGACAGGTATACAATGAGCAGTTCTTC. The chain has TRBV15 and TRBJ2-1; 7 bases fit TRBD1. The CDR3 runs to 15 residues. J lost 4 bases, V lost 3 bases, and 6 bases had no gene match. Looked up from germline, CDR1 is LNHNV and CDR2 is YYDKDF (reference sequence). Full variable domain (missing parts from reference TRBV15 and TRBJ2-1): DAMVIQNPRYQVTQFGKPVTLSCSQTLNHNVMYWYQQKSSQAPKLLFHYYDKDFNNEADTPDNFQSRRPNTSFCFLDIRSPGLGDTAMYLCATSSPGQVYNEQFFGPGTRLTVL.

The J gene is TRBJ1-5, the V gene TRBV27; D is unclear. Germline CDR1 reads MNHEY; CDR2 reads SMNVEV (reference sequence). V was shortened by 3 bases and J by 10 bases, with 10 bases between the two germline ends. There are 12 residues in the CDR3. CDR3: CASSLAGEPQHF. DNA of the CDR3: TGTGCCAGCAGTTTGGCCGGAGAACCCCAGCATTTT.